This T cell receptor (beta chain) was found in a study of blood T cell repertoires in COVID-19. Germline CDR1 reads SGHRS; CDR2 reads YFSETQ. The V and J ends lost 0 bases and 4 bases respectively, with 25 bases between them. The CDR3 sequence is 19 residues long. Original data processing: It was from reference gene primer amplification that nucleated cell counts were estimated. Data came from immunoSEQ multiplex PCR; TCRdb stores just in-frame clones and leaves some out. V, J and clone size were drawn from that table, and D and trimming were deduced from the DNA. The table includes about 80,000 clones, roughly 80% detected once.

This sequence was found in a woman aged 70-85 years with acute or convalescent COVID-19. The specimen was peripheral blood. J is TRBJ1-2 and V is TRBV5-1, with D unclear. The CDR3 DNA sequence: TGCGCCAGCAGCTTGGAGGGCGGGAACGCAGGCAGTTTGATCTATGGCTACACCTTC. Translated: CASSLEGGNAGSLIYGYTF. The full variable domain, its missing parts supplied by reference TRBV5-1 and TRBJ1-2, is KAGVTQTPRYLIKTRGQQVTLSCSPISGHRSVSWYQQTPGQGLQFLFEYFSETQRNKGNFPGRFSGRQFSNSRSEMNVSTLELGDSALYLCASSLEGGNAGSLIYGYTFGSGTRLTVV.